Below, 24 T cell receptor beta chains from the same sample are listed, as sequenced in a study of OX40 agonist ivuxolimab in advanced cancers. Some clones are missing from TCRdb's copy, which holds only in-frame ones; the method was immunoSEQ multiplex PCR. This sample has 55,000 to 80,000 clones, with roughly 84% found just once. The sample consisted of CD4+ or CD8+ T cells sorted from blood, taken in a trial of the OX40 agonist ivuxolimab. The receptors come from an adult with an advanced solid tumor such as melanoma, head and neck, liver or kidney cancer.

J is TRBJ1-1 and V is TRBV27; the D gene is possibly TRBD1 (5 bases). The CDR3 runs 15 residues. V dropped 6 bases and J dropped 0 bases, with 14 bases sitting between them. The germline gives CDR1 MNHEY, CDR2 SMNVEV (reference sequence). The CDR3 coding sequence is TGTGCCAGCAGCCGCCCCGGGGGGGTGAACACTGAAGCTTTCTTT. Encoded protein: CASSRPGGVNTEAFF.

The CDR3 loop is CASGAPSPSYNEQFF. CDR3 in DNA: TGTGCCAGCGGGGCTCCTAGTCCCTCCTACAATGAGCAGTTCTTC. The chain has TRBV5-5 and TRBJ2-1; D perhaps matches TRBD1 (5 bases). From germline, CDR1 is SGHKS and CDR2 YYEKEE (reference sequence). V was shortened by 7 bases and J by 0 bases, with 14 bases between the two germline ends. This CDR3 region has 15 residues.

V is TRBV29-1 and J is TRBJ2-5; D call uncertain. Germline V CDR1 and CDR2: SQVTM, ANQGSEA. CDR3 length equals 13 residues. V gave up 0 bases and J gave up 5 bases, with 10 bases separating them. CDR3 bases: TGCAGCGTTGAAGATTGGAGAGCCGAGACCCAGTACTTC. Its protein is CSVEDWRAETQYF.

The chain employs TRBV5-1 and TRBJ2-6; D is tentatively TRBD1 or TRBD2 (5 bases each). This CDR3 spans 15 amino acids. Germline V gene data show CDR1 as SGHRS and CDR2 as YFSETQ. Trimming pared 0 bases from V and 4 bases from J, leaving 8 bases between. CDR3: CASSLGGAGANVLTF. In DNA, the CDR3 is TGCGCCAGCAGCTTGGGAGGGGCCGGGGCCAACGTCCTGACTTTC. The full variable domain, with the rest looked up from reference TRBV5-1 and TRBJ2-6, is KAGVTQTPRYLIKTRGQQVTLSCSPISGHRSVSWYQQTPGQGLQFLFEYFSETQRNKGNFPGRFSGRQFSNSRSEMNVSTLELGDSALYLCASSLGGAGANVLTFGAGSRLTVL.

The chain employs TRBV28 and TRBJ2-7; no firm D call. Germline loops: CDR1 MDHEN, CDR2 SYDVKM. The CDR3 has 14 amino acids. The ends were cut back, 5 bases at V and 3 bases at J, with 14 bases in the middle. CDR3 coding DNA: TGTGCCAGCAGTCCGTCGACGGGTTACTACGAGCAGTACTTC. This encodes CASSPSTGYYEQYF. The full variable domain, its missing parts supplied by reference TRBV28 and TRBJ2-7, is DVKVTQSSRYLVKRTGEKVFLECVQDMDHENMFWYRQDPGLGLRLIYFSYDVKMKEKGDIPEGYSVSREKKERFSLILESASTNQTSMYLCASSPSTGYYEQYFGPGTRLTVT.

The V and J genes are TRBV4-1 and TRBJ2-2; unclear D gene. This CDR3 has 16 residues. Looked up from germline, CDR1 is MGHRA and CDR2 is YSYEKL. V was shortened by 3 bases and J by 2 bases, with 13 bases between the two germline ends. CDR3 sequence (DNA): TGCGCCAGCAGCCACGAATCACTGGTTAACACCGGGGAGCTGTTTTTT. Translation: CASSHESLVNTGELFF.

The CDR3 is CASSLRYADTQYF. In nucleotides, the CDR3 is TGTGCCAGCAGCTTAAGATACGCAGATACGCAGTATTTT. This rearrangement joins TRBV7-9 to TRBJ2-3; D gene uncertain. Trimming left V 2 bases short and J 4 bases short, with 7 bases between. The CDR3 totals 13 residues. CDR1 SEHNR and CDR2 FQNEAQ come from the germline V gene (reference sequence).

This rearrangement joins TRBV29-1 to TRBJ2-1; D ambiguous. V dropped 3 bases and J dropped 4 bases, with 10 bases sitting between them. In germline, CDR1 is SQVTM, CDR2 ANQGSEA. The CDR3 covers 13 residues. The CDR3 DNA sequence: TGCAGCGTTGACGCTAATGGTTACAATGAGCAGTTCTTC. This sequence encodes CSVDANGYNEQFF.

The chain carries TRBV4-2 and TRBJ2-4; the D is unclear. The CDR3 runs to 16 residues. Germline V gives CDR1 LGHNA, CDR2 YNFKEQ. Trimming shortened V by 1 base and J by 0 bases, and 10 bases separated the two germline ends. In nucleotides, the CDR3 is TGTGCCAGCAGCCAAGTCGAACTCCTAGCCAAAAACATTCAGTACTTC. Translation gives CASSQVELLAKNIQYF.

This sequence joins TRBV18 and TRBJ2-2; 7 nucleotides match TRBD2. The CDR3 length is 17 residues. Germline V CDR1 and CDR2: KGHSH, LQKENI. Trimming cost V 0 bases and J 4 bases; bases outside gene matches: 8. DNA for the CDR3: TGTGCCAGCTCACCACCAGTAGCGGGTGCCCTCACCGGGGAGCTGTTTTTT. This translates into CASSPPVAGALTGELFF.

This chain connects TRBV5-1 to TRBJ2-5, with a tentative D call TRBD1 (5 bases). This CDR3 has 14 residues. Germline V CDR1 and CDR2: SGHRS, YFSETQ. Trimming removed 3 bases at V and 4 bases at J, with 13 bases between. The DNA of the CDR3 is TGCGCCAGCAGCTCTGGGGCCCGCCGAGAGACCCAGTACTTC. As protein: CASSSGARRETQYF.

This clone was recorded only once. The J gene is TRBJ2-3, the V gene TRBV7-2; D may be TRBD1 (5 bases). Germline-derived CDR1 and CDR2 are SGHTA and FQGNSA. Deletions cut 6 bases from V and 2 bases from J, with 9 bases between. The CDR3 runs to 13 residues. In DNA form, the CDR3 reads TGTGCCAGCAGTCAGGGATACACAGATACGCAGTATTTT. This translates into CASSQGYTDTQYF.

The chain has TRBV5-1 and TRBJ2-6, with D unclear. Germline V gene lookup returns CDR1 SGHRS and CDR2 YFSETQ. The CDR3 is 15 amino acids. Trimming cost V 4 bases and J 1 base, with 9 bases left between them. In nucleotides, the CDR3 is TGCGCCAGCAGCCTAACTCTGTCTGGGGCCAACGTCCTGACTTTC. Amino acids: CASSLTLSGANVLTF.

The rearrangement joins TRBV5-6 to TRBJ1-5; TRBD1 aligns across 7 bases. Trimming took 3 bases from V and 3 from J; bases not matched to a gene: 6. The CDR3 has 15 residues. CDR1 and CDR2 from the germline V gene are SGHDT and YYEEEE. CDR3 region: CASSWGTVTNQPQHF. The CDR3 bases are TGTGCCAGCAGCTGGGGGACAGTTACCAATCAGCCCCAGCATTTT.

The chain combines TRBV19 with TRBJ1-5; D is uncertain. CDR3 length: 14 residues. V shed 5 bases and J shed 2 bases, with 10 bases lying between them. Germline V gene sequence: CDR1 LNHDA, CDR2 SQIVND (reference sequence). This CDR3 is CASSYSERNQPQHF. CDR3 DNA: TGTGCCAGTAGTTACTCAGAGCGCAATCAGCCCCAGCATTTT.

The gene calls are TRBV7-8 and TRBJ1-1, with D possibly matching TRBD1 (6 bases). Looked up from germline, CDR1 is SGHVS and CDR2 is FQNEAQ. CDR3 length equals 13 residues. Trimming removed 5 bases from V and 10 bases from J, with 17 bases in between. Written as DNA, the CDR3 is TGTGCCAGCAGCCACACGGGACACCTTCTAGCTTTCTTT. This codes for CASSHTGHLLAFF. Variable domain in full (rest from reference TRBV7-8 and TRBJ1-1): GAGVSQSPRYKVAKRGQDVALRCDPISGHVSLFWYQQALGQGPEFLTYFQNEAQLDKSGLPSDRFFAERPEGSVSTLKIQRTQQEDSAVYLCASSHTGHLLAFFGQGTRLTVV.

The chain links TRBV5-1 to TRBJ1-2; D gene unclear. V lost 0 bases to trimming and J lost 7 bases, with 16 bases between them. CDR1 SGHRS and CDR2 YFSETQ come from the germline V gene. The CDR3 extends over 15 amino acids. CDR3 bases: TGCGCCAGCAGCTTGGCTAAAGACCGACACCTTGGCTACACCTTC. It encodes CASSLAKDRHLGYTF.

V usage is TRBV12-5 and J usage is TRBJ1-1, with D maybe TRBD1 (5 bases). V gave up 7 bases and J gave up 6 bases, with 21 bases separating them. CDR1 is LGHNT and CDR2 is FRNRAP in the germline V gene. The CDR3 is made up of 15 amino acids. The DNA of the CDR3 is TGTGCTAGTGCTGAGTACGGGTGGGGGATGTCTGAAGCTTTCTTT. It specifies CASAEYGWGMSEAFF.

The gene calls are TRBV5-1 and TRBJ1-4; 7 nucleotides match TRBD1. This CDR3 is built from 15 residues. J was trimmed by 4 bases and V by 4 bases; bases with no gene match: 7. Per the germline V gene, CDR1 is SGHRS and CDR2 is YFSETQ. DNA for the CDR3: TGCGCCAGCAGCGAGGGGGCAGCCAATAATGAAAAACTGTTTTTT. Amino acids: CASSEGAANNEKLFF.

CDR3: CASTVGTGSNQPQHF. DNA of the CDR3: TGTGCCAGTACCGTCGGGACAGGCAGCAATCAGCCCCAGCATTTT. V gene TRBV19 combines with J gene TRBJ1-5; 8 bases are a match to TRBD1. Germline CDR1 LNHDA, CDR2 SQIVND (reference sequence). The J segment lost 1 base and the V segment lost 7 bases, leaving 6 bases of the junction unmatched. The CDR3 spans 15 residues.

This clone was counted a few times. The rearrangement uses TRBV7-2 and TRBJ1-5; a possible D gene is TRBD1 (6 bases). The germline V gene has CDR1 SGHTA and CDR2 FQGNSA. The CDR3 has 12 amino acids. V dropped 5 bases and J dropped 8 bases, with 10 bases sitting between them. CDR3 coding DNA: TGTGCCAGCAGCGGGAAGGGGGAGCCCCAGCATTTT. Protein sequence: CASSGKGEPQHF.

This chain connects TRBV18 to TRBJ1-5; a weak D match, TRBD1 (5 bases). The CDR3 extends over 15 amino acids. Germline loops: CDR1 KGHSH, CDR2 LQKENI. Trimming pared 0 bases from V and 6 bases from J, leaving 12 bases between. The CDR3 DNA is TGTGCCAGCTCACCACCGGCGGGGGTGGGTCAGCCCCAGCATTTT. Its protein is CASSPPAGVGQPQHF.

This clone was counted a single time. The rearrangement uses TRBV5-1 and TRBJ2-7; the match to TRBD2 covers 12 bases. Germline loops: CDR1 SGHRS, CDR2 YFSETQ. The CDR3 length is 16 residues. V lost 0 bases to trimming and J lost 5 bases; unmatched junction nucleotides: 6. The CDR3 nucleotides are TGCGCCAGCAGCTTGGAGACTAGCGGGAGAGGGCACGAGCAGTACTTC. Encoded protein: CASSLETSGRGHEQYF.

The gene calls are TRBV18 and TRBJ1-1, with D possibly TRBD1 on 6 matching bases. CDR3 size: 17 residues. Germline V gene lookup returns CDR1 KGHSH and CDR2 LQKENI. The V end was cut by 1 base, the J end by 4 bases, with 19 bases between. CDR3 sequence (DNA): TGTGCCAGCTCACCACAGGAACAGGGAGATTTGGGCACTGAAGCTTTCTTT. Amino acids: CASSPQEQGDLGTEAFF.